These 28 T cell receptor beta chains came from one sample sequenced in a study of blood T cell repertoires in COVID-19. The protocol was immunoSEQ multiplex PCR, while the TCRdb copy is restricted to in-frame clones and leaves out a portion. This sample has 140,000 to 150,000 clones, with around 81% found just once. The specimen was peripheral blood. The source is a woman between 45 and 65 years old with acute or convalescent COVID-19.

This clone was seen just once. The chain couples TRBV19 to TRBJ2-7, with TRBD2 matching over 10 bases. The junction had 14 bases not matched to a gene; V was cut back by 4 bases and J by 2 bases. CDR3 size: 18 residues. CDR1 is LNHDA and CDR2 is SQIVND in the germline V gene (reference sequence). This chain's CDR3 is CASSTRTSGKAQTYEQYF. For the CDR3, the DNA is TGTGCCAGTAGTACCCGGACTAGCGGAAAGGCCCAAACCTACGAGCAGTACTTC.

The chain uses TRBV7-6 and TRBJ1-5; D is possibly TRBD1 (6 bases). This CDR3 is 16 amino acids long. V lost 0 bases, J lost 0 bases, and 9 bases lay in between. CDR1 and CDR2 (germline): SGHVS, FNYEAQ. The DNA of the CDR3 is TGTGCCAGCAGCTTAGCCCAGGGGCTTAGCAATCAGCCCCAGCATTTT. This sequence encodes CASSLAQGLSNQPQHF.

CDR3 sequence: CASSPRRGKAVHEPQHF. Written as DNA, the CDR3 is TGTGCCAGCAGTCCACGTAGGGGTAAGGCCGTCCATGAGCCCCAGCATTTT. The chain employs TRBV27 and TRBJ1-5; a possible D gene is TRBD1 (5 bases). The CDR3 covers 17 residues. Trimming stripped 5 bases from V and 8 bases from J, with 25 bases between. CDR1 and CDR2 (germline): MNHEY, SMNVEV (reference sequence).

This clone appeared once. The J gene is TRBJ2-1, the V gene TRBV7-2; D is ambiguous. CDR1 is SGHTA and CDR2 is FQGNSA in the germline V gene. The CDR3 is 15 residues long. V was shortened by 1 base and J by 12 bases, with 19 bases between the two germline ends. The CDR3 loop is CASSLVQQAQPLQFF. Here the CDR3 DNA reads TGTGCCAGCAGCTTAGTGCAGCAGGCCCAACCGTTGCAGTTCTTC.

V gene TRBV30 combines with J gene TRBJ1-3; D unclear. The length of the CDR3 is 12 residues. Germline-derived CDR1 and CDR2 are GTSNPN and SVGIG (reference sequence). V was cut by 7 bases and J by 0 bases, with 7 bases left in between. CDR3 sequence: CAFKSSGNTIYF. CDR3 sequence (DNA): TGTGCCTTTAAATCCTCTGGAAACACCATATATTTT.

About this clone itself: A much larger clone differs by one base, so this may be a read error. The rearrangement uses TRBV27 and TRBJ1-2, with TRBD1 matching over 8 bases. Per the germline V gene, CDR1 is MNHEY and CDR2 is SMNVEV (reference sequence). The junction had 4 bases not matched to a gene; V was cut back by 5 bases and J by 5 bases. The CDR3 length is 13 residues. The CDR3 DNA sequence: TGTGCCAGCAGTCCCAGACAGGGGTATGGCTACACCTTC. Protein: CASSPRQGYGYTF.

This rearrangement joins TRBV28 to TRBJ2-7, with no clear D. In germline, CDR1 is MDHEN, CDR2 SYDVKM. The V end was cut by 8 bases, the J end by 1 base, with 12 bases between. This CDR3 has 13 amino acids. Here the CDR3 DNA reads TGTGCCAGCCGGGTGGGTTGGTCCTACGAGCAGTACTTC. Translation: CASRVGWSYEQYF.

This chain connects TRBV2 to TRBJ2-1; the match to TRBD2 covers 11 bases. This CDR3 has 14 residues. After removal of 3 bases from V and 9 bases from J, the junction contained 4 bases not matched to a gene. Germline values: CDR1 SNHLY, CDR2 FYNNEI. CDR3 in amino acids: CASSDSGGAPEQFF. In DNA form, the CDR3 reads TGTGCCAGCAGTGATAGCGGGGGGGCCCCTGAGCAGTTCTTC.

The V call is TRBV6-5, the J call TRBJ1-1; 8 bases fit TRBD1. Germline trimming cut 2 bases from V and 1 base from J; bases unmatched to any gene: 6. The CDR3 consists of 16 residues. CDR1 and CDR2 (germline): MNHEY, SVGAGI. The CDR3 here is CASSYARTGRNTEAFF. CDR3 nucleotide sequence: TGTGCCAGCAGTTACGCCCGGACAGGGAGGAACACTGAAGCTTTCTTT.

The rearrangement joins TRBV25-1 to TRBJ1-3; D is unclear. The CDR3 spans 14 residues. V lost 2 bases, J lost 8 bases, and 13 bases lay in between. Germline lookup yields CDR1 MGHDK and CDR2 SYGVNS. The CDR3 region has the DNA TGTGCCAGCAGTGAAAAGGCACTCGGGGACACCATATATTTT. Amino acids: CASSEKALGDTIYF.

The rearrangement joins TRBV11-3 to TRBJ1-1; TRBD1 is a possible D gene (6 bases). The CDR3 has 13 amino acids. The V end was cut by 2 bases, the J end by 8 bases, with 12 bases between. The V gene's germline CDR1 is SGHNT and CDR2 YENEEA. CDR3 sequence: CASSLSGHPEAFF. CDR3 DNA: TGTGCCAGCAGCTTATCGGGACACCCCGAAGCTTTCTTT.

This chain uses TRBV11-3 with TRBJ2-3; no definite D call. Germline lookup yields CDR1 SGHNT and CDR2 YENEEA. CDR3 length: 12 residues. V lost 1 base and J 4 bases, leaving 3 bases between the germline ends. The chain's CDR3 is CASSLVSDTQYF. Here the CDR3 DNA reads TGTGCCAGCAGCTTAGTCTCAGATACGCAGTATTTT.

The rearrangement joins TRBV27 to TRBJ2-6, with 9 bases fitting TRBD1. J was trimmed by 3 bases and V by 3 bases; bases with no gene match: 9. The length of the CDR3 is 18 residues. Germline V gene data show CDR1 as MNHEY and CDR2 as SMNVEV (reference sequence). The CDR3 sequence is CASSFLAGTGSGANVLTF. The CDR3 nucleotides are TGTGCCAGCAGTTTTCTGGCCGGGACAGGGAGTGGGGCCAACGTCCTGACTTTC.

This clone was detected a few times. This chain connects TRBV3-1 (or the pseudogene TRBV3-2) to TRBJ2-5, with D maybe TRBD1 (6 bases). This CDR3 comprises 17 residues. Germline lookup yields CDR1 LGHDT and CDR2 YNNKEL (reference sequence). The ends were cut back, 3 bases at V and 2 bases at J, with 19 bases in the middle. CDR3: CASSHVSQGKGQETQYF. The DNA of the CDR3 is TGTGCCAGCAGCCACGTTAGTCAGGGGAAGGGTCAAGAGACCCAGTACTTC.

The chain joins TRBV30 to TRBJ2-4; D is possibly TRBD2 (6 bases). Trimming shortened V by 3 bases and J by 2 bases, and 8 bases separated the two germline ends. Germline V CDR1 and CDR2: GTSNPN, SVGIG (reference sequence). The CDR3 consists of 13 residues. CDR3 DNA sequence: TGTGCCTGGAGCGGAGGGACCAAAAACATTCAGTACTTC. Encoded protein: CAWSGGTKNIQYF.

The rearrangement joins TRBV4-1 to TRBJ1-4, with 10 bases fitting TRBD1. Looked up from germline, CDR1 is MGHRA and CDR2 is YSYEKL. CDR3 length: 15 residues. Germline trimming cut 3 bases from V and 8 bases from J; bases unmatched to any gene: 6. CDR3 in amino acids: CASSQETGGGEKLFF. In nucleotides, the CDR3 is TGCGCCAGCAGCCAGGAGACAGGGGGCGGGGAAAAACTGTTTTTT.

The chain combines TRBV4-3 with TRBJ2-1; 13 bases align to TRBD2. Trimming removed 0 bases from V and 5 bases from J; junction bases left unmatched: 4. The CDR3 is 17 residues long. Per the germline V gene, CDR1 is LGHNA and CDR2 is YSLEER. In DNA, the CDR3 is TGCGCCAGCAGCCAAGATTCCGGGACTAGCGGGGACAATGAGCAGTTCTTC. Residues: CASSQDSGTSGDNEQFF.

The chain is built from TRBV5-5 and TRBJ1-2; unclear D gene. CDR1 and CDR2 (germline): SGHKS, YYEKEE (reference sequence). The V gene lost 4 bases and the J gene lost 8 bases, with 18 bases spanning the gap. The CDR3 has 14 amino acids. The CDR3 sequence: CASSRDREGWGYTF. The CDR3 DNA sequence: TGTGCCAGCAGCCGCGACCGGGAGGGATGGGGCTACACCTTC.

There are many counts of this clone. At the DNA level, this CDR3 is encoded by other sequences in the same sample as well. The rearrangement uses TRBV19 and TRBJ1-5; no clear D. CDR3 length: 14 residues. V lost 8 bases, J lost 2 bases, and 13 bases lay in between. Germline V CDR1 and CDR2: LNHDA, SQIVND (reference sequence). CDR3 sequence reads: CASQPGGGNQPQHF. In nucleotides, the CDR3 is TGTGCCAGTCAACCGGGTGGAGGCAATCAGCCCCAGCATTTT.

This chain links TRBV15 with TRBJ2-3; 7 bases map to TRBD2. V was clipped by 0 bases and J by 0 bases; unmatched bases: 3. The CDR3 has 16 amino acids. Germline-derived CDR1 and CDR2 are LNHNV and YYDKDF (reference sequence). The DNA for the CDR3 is TGTGCCACCAGCAGAGAGGGAGCGGGGAGCACAGATACGCAGTATTTT. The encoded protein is CATSREGAGSTDTQYF.

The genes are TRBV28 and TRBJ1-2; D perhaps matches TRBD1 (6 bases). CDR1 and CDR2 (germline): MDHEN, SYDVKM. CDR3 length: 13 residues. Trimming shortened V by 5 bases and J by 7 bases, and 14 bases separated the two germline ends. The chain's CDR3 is CASSLQGAAGYTF. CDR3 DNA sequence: TGTGCCAGCAGTCTACAGGGAGCCGCTGGCTACACCTTC.

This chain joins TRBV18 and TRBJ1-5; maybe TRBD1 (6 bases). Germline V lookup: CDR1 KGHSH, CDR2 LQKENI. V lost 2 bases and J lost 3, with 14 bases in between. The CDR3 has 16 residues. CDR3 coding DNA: TGTGCCAGCTCACCAGGCGGAGGGGGGGCCAATCAGCCCCAGCATTTT. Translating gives CASSPGGGGANQPQHF.

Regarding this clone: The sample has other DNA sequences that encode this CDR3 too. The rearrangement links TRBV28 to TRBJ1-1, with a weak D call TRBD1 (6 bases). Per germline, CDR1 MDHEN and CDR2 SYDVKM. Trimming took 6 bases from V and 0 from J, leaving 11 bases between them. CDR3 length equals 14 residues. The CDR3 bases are TGTGCCAGCAGCCTTAGGGGGATGAACACTGAAGCTTTCTTT. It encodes CASSLRGMNTEAFF.

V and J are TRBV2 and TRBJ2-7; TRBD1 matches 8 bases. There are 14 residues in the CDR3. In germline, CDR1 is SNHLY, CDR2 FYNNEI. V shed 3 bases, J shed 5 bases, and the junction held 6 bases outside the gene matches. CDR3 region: CASSDPQGANEQYF. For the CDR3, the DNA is TGTGCCAGCAGTGATCCCCAGGGGGCGAACGAGCAGTACTTC.

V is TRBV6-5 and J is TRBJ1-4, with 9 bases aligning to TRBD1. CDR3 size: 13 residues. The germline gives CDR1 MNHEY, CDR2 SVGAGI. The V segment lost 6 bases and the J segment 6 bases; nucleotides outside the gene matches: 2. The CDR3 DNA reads TGTGCCAGCAGACAGGGGGCTGATGAAAAACTGTTTTTT. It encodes CASRQGADEKLFF.

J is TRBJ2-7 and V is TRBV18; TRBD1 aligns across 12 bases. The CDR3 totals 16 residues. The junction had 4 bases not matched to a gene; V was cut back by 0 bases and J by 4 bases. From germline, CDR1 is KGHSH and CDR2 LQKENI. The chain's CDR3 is CASSPPSGQGAYEQYF. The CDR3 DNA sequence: TGTGCCAGCTCACCACCGTCGGGACAGGGGGCTTACGAGCAGTACTTC. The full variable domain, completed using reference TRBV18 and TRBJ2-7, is NAGVMQNPRHLVRRRGQEARLRCSPMKGHSHVYWYRQLPEEGLKFMVYLQKENIIDESGMPKERFSAEFPKEGPSILRIQQVVRGDSAAYFCASSPPSGQGAYEQYFGPGTRLTVT.

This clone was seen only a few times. CDR3 DNA: TGTGCCTGCCAGACAGTTTTTTATGGCTACACCTTC. Protein: CACQTVFYGYTF. This chain connects TRBV30 to TRBJ1-2, with D tentatively TRBD1 (5 bases). The germline CDR1 and CDR2 sequences are GTSNPN and SVGIG (reference sequence). The V end was cut by 6 bases, the J end by 5 bases, with 13 bases between. The CDR3 loop spans 12 amino acids.

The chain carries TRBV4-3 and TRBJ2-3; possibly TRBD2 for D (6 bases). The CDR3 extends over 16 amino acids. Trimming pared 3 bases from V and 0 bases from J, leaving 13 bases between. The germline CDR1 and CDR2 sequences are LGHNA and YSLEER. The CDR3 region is CASSQEPGLSTDTQYF. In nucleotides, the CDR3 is TGCGCCAGCAGCCAGGAACCGGGACTTAGCACAGATACGCAGTATTTT.